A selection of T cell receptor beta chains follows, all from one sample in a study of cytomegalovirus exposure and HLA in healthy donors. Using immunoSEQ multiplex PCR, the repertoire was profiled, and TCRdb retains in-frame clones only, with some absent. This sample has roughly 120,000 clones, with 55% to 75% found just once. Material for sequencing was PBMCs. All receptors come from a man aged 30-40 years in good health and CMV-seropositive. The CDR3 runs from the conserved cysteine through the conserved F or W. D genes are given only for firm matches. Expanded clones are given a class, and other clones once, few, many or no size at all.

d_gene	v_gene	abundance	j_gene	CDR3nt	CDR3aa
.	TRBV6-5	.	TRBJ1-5	TGTGCCAGCAGCCCCGGACAGATCCTAAATCAGCCCCAGCATTTT	CASSPGQILNQPQHF
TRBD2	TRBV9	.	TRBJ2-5	TGTGCCAGCAGCCTTGAAGGACTAGCGGGAGGAGAGACCCAGTACTTC	CASSLEGLAGGETQYF
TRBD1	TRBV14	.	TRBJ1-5	TGTGCCAGCAGCCACGGACAGGGAGACCAGCCCCAGCATTTT	CASSHGQGDQPQHF
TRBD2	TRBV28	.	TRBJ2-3	TGTGCCAGCAGTTTACCGGGGGGGGCGCCTAGCACAGATACGCAGTATTTT	CASSLPGGAPSTDTQYF
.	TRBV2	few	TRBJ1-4	TGTGCCAGCGGGACTCCTGGGGGTAATGAAAAACTGTTTTTT	CASGTPGGNEKLFF
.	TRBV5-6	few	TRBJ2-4	TGTGCCAGCAGCTTGGCCAGAACCCATTTCGAGGGAATTCAGTACTTC	CASSLARTHFEGIQYF
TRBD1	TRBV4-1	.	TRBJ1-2	TGCGCCAGCAGCGCTCAGAAAGGGGGCTACGATGGCTACACCTTC	CASSAQKGGYDGYTF
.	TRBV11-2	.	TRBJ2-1	TGTGCCAGCAGCTTAGTGGTTAGGAGCTACAATGAGCAGTTCTTC	CASSLVVRSYNEQFF
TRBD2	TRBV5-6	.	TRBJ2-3	TGTGCCAGCAGCTTCAGGGTAACTAGCGGCACAGATACGCAGTATTTT	CASSFRVTSGTDTQYF
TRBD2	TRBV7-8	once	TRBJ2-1	TGTGCCAGCAGCGTGACTAGCGGGAGGGTTGAGCAGTTCTTC	CASSVTSGRVEQFF
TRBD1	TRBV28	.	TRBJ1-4	TGTGCCAGCAGTGTGGCCAGGGGGCGGGAAAAACTGTTTTTT	CASSVARGREKLFF
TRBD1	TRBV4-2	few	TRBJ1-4	TGTGCCAGCAGCCAAGTTACAGGGGCTAATGAAAAACTGTTTTTT	CASSQVTGANEKLFF
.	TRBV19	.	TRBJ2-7	TGTGCCAGTAGTGCCACAGGGATCCACGAGCAGTACTTC	CASSATGIHEQYF
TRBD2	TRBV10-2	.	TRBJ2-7	TGCGCCAGCAGGCAAGAGCGGGAGGGGCAGCAGTACTTC	CASRQEREGQQYF
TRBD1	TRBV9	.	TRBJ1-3	TGTGCCAGCAGCGTATGGACAGGCTCTGGAAACACCATATATTTT	CASSVWTGSGNTIYF
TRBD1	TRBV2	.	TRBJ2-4	TGTGCCAGCAGTGAGCAGGGGGCCGGAAACATTCAGTACTTC	CASSEQGAGNIQYF
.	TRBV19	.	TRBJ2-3	TGTGCCAGTAGTTTGGGTAGACATACAGATACGCAGTATTTT	CASSLGRHTDTQYF
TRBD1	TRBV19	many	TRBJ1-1	TGTGCCAGTGGACAGGTGAACACTGAAGCTTTCTTT	CASGQVNTEAFF
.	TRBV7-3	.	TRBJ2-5	TGTGCCAGCAGCCAGTTTAGCACTCCCACGGAGACCCAGTACTTC	CASSQFSTPTETQYF